This record concerns one TCR beta chain sequence. This record belongs to a study of control samples from healthy donors and cancer patients. The CDR3 is made up of 16 amino acids. V lost 0 bases and J lost 0, with 12 bases in between. CDR1 is MNHNS, CDR2 SASEGT, per germline. Assay: immunoSEQ multiplex PCR; the TCRdb copy retains only in-frame clones and omits some. The sample has 100,000 to 150,000 clones; more than 85% are singletons. Input material: blood. The sequence came from a man aged 18-30 years in good health. The V and J genes are TRBV6-1 and TRBJ2-7; D is undetermined. The CDR3 DNA sequence: TGTGCCAGCAGTGAAGCTGGGTCAGGAAGCTCCTACGAGCAGTACTTC. Its translation is CASSEAGSGSSYEQYF.